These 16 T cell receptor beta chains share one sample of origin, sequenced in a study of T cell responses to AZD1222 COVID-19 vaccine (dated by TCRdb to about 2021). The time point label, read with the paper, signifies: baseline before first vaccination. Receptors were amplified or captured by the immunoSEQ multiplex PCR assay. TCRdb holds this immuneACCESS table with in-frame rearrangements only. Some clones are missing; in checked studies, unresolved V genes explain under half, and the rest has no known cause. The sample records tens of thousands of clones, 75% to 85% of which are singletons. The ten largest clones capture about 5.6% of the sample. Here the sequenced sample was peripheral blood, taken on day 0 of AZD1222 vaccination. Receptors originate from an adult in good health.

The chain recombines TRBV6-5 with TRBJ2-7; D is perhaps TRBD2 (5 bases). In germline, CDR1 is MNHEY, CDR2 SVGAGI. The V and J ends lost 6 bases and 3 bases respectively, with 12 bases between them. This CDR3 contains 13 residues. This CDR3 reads CASSQGLYYEQYF. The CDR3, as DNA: TGTGCCAGCAGCCAAGGACTTTACTACGAGCAGTACTTC.

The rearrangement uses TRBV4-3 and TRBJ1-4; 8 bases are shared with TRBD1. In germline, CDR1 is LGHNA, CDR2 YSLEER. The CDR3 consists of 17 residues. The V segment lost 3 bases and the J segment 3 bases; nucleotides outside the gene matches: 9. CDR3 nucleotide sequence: TGCGCCAGCAGCCATATACAGGGGGGGGGCCCTAATGAAAAACTGTTTTTT. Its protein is CASSHIQGGGPNEKLFF.

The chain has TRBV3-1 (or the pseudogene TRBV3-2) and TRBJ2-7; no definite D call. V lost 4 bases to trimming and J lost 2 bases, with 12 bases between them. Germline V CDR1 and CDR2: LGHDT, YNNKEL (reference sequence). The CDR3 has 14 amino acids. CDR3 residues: CASSLAGSPYEQYF. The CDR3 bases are TGTGCCAGCAGCCTTGCAGGTTCTCCCTACGAGCAGTACTTC.

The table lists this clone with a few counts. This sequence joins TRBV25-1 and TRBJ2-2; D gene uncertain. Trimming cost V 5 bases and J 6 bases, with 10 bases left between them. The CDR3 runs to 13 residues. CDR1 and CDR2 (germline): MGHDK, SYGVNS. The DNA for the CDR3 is TGTGCCAGCAGTCAGCCTCAGGCCGGGGAGCTGTTTTTT. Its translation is CASSQPQAGELFF.

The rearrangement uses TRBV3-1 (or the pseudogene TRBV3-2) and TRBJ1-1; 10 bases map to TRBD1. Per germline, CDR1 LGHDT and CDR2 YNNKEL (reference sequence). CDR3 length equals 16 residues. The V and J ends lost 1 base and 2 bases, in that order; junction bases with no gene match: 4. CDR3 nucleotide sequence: TGTGCCAGCAGCCAAGGGACAGGGGGTTTTAACACTGAAGCTTTCTTT. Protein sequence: CASSQGTGGFNTEAFF.

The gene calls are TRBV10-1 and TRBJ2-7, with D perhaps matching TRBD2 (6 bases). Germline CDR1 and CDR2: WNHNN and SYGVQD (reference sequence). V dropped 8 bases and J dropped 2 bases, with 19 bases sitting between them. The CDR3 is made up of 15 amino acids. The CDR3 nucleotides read TGCGCCAGCCGTTTCGCCGGGACTGCACCCTACGAGCAGTACTTC. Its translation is CASRFAGTAPYEQYF.

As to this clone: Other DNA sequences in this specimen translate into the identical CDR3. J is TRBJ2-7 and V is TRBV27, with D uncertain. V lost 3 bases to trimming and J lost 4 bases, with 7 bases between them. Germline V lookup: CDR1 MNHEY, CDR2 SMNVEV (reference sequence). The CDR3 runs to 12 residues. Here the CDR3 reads CASSFKGYEQYF. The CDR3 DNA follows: TGTGCCAGCAGTTTTAAGGGTTACGAGCAGTACTTC.

The CDR3 protein is CASRSGTGLYQPQHF. The CDR3 nucleotides are TGTGCCAGCAGGAGCGGGACAGGGCTTTATCAGCCCCAGCATTTT. The gene calls are TRBV2 and TRBJ1-5, with 9 nucleotides matching TRBD1. With 6 bases clipped from V and 5 bases from J, the junction kept 8 bases outside the gene matches. CDR1 SNHLY and CDR2 FYNNEI come from the germline V gene. The CDR3 loop spans 15 amino acids.

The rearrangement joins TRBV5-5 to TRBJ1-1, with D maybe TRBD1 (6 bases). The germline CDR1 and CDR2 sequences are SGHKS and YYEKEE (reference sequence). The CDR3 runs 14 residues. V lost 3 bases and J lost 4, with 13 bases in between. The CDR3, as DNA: TGTGCCAGCAGCTCGACAGGAGTTTTCACTGAAGCTTTCTTT. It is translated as CASSSTGVFTEAFF.

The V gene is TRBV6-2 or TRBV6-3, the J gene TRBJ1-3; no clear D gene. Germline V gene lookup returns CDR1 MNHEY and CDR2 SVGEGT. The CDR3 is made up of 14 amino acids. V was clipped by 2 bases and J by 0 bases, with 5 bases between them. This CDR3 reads CASSYGDSGNTIYF. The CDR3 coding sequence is TGTGCCAGCAGTTACGGGGACTCTGGAAACACCATATATTTT.

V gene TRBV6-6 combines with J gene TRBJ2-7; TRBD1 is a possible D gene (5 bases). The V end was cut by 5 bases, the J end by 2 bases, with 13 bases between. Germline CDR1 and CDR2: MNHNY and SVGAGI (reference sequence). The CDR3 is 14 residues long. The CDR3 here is CASSALLGPYEQYF. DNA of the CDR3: TGTGCCAGCAGTGCCCTTTTGGGGCCCTACGAGCAGTACTTC.

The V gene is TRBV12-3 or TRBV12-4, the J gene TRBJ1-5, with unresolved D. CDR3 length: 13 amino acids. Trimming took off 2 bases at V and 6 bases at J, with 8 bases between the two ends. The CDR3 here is CASSLIGIQPQHF. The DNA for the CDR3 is TGTGCCAGCAGTTTAATAGGGATTCAGCCCCAGCATTTT.

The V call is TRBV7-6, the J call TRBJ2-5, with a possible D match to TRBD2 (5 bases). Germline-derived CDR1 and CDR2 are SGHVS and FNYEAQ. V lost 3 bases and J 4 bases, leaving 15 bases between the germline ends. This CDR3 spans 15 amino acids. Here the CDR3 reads CASSFTTGWGETQYF. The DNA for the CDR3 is TGTGCCAGCAGCTTTACAACGGGGTGGGGAGAGACCCAGTACTTC.

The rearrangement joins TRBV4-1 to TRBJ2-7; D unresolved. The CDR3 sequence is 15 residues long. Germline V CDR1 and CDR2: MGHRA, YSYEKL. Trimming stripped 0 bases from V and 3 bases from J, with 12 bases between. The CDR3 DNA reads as TGCGCCAGCAGCCAAGATTACAGCGAAGGCTACGAGCAGTACTTC. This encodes CASSQDYSEGYEQYF.

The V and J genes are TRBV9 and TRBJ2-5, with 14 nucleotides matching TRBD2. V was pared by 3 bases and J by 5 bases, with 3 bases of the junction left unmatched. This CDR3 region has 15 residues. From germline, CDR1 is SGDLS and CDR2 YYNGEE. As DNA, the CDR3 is TGTGCCAGCAGCGGGACTAGCGGGGGGCTGGAGACCCAGTACTTC. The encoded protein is CASSGTSGGLETQYF.

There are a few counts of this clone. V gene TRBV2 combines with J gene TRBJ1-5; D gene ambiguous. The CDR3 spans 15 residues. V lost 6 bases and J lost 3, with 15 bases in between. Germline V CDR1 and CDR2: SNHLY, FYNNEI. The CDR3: CASRETVLNNQPQHF. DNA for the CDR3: TGTGCCAGCAGGGAAACAGTTCTCAACAATCAGCCCCAGCATTTT.